The present TCR beta chain was sequenced within a study of blood T cell repertoires in COVID-19. Trimming cost V 12 bases and J 1 base, with 15 bases left between them. The germline V gene encodes CDR1 KGHDR and CDR2 SFDVKD. The CDR3 consists of 13 residues. Using immunoSEQ multiplex PCR, the repertoire was profiled, and TCRdb retains in-frame clones only, with some absent. The sample lists about 84,000 clones; 65% to 85% were seen once. This TCR derives from a woman aged 80 or over with acute or convalescent COVID-19. The rearrangement links TRBV24-1 to TRBJ2-7, with TRBD2 as a possible D gene (6 bases). The sequenced sample consisted of peripheral blood. This CDR3 reads CAAGSGDSYEQYF. In nucleotides, the CDR3 is TGTGCCGCGGGGAGTGGGGATTCCTACGAGCAGTACTTC.